Included here is one T cell receptor beta chain sequence, with context. The specificity of this receptor is unknown. The sample holds no much larger clone one base away, and base qualities are not on file. The library was obtained by the immunoSEQ multiplex PCR assay. The authors processed their data as follows. To diagnose cytomegalovirus status from the catalog of TCR beta chain sequences, a statistical classification framework was built. In TCRdb, the immuneACCESS table is reduced to in-frame sequences with V and J assigned. These tables do not hold every clone; where another copy was compared, an unresolved V gene accounts for under half, and the others remain unexplained. That table furnishes V, J and clone size, whereas the DNA furnished D and trimming. A total of 220,000 or so clones appear in this sample, roughly 84% of them only once. Roughly 2% of the sample is taken by the ten largest.

This specimen comes from a study of cytomegalovirus exposure and HLA in healthy donors (TCRdb year 2017). Looking at the study overall: The roughly 700 repertoires of the first cohort and the 110 or so validation repertoires were produced on the same platform, according to a later analysis. The aim of the study was to test whether cataloging public T cell receptors could identify signatures of past pathogen exposure. Along with the roughly 700-subject first cohort, a separate validation cohort of around 110 different subjects was used. High-throughput TCR immunosequencing, statistical association of individual TCRs with disease status, and machine learning were combined to predict cytomegalovirus infection status. Results and caveats for the whole study, not just this receptor: Subsequent analysis determined that TCRs grouped into clusters in the first cohort also showed a tendency toward co-occurrence across the 130 or so validation repertoires, and 94% of cluster scores exceeded 0. A total of fewer than 200 TCR beta chains were listed by the study as associated with cytomegalovirus. The authors suggested that the approach could potentially be extended to other disease states and immunological phenotypes. Three of the identified cytomegalovirus-associated TCR beta chains were confirmed in vitro to be specific for cytomegalovirus antigens. The classifier was reported to diagnose cytomegalovirus status with high specificity and sensitivity in both the original cohort and the validation cohort. The validation cohort had no HLA typing available for a later analysis, so co-occurrence within that cohort was assessed over all 120 or so repertoires. While some public TCRs were present in many individuals, most TCR sequences turned up only very rarely across donors.

The donors belonged to the validation cohort of over a hundred subjects, which was separate from the approximately 700-subject first cohort. For CDR1 and CDR2, the germline V gene lists SGDLS and YYNGEE. The CDR3, cysteine through phenylalanine, is 18 amino acids long. CDR3 DNA only is kept here, 54 bases in frame from base 1. At the junction V is shortened by 0 bases and J by 3 bases; bases outside the gene matches: 15. The receptor was derived from a woman between 18 and 29 years old in good health and CMV-seropositive. The material sequenced was PBMCs. The chain joins TRBV9 to TRBJ2-7, and TRBD2 matches 7 of the central bases. The DNA reads TGTGCCAGCAGCGTAGAGGAGTCAGGACTAGAAACCCTCTACGAGCAGTACTTC. It encodes CASSVEESGLETLYEQYF.